This T cell receptor (beta chain) is from a study of T cells in Graves' hyperthyroidism and ophthalmopathy. This CDR3 comprises 14 residues. Trimming shortened V by 6 bases and J by 8 bases, and 17 bases separated the two germline ends. Patients aged 18 to 65 had newly diagnosed hyperthyroidism that had lasted under 2 months. Authors of the study amplified TCR beta CDR3 regions from RNA transcripts. With the HTBI primer set, the TCR CDR3 went through a first round of RT-PCR. TCRdb reprocessed the multiplex PCR reads via MiXCR and lists one record per CDR3 protein. The table includes 530,000 or so distinct CDR3 sequences, about 43% detected once.

The sequenced sample consisted of peripheral blood or thyroid tissue (not recorded which). This clonotype originated in a young woman with Graves' hyperthyroidism. V and J are TRBV12-3 or TRBV12-4 and TRBJ1-5; D may be TRBD1 (5 bases). The CDR3 DNA follows: TGTGCCAGCAGCATCAGGGCTGTCGGGAAGCCCCAGCATTTT. Its translation: CASSIRAVGKPQHF.